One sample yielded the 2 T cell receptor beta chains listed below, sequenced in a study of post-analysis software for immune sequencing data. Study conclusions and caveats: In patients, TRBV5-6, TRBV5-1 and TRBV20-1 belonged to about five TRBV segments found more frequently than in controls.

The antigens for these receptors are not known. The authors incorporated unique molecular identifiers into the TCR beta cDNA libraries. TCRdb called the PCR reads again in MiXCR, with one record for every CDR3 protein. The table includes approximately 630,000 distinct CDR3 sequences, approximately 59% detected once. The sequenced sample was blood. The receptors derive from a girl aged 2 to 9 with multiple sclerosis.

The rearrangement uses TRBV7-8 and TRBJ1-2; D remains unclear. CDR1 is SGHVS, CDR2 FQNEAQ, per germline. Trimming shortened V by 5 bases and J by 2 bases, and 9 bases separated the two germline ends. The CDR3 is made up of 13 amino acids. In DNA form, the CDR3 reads TGTGCCAGCAGCCCCCAAGAAAACTATGGCTACACCTTC. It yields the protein CASSPQENYGYTF.

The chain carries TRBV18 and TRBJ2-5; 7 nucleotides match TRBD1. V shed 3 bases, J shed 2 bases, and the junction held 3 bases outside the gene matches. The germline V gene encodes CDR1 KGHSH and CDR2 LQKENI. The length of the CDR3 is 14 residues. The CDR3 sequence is CASSPNRGQETQYF. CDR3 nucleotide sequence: TGTGCCAGCTCACCCAACAGGGGACAAGAGACCCAGTACTTC.